This TCR beta chain was found in a study of regulatory T cells in long-lasting Graves disease. General study results and limits: Compared with new cases, persistent Graves' patients showed reduced TCR diversity. Among the persistent patients, fewer than 3,000 public clonotypes were shared, more than the roughly 970 shared among new patients.

About this clonotype: Its antigen is currently unknown. Given a much more abundant clone one base away, this may be a read error.

Time point reported: newly diagnosed GD, antithyroid drugs for less than 3 months. The TCR library was made from RNA that had been extracted from PBMCs in TRIzol. Researchers made TCR beta libraries by using iRepertoire HTBI primers and running Arm-PCR on CDR3 regions. One entry per CDR3 protein results from TCRdb running MiXCR on the multiplex PCR reads. Of under 800,000 distinct CDR3 sequences listed, approximately 15% were seen once; the top ten hold approximately 18%. This CDR3 has 15 residues. Germline loops: CDR1 SNHLY, CDR2 FYNNEI. The V and J ends lost 4 bases and 4 bases respectively, with 14 bases between them. The same specimen was also included in a second study, on T cells in Graves' hyperthyroidism and ophthalmopathy. This second study notes: Separation of ophthalmopathy from stable hyperthyroidism was achieved by a 13 V-J model.

This clonotype was sampled from a woman aged 30 to 39 with Graves disease. The gene calls are TRBV2 and TRBJ1-3; the D gene is possibly TRBD1 (5 bases). This specimen consisted of peripheral blood mononuclear cells (PBMCs), obtained at new diagnosis, from a patient treated with antithyroid drugs. The CDR3 DNA reads TGTGCCAGCAGTGTCCGGGGCGGGCTAGGAAACACCATATATTTT. Its protein product is CASSVRGGLGNTIYF.